This T cell receptor beta chain was documented in a study of PD-L1 blockade in urothelial cancer. Across the whole study: Males with bladder-origin urothelial cancer constituted about 90% of the roughly 30 patients. Blood analysis was done at 3 weeks (second dose) and 6 weeks after treatment began.

Patients were living with locally advanced or metastatic urothelial carcinoma. Sequencing was performed with immunoSEQ multiplex PCR; in TCRdb, only in-frame clones are kept and a portion is missing. Among roughly 17,000 clones, approximately 90% were seen once, and the ten largest hold about 6.1%. J lost 9 bases, V lost 3 bases, and 9 bases had no gene match. Per germline, CDR1 SGDLS and CDR2 YYNGEE. CDR3 length equals 15 residues. The table lists this clone with a count of one. The TCR sequence derives from a man between 45 and 60 years old with urothelial cancer. The chain has TRBV9 and TRBJ2-1; 10 bases agree with TRBD1. The input for sequencing was PBMCs, taken around atezolizumab (anti-PD-L1) treatment. The CDR3 here is CASSASGTGVGEQFF. DNA of the CDR3: TGTGCCAGCAGCGCCTCCGGGACAGGGGTCGGTGAGCAGTTCTTC.